This TCR beta chain was observed in a study of blood T cells in healthy people across ages. The CDR3 length is 15 residues. The V end was cut by 0 bases, the J end by 3 bases, with 15 bases between. The germline V gene has CDR1 DFQATT and CDR2 SNEGSKA (reference sequence). A second PCR, run for roughly 7 to 12 cycles, used a sample-barcoded 5' primer plus a J-beta primer mix. Through a template-switch adaptor with 12 random nucleotides, each cDNA molecule received a tag. MiXCR was run by TCRdb on the 5' RACE reads, yielding one entry per CDR3 protein. The sample includes about 1.6 million distinct CDR3 sequences, around 35% of them seen just once.

The J gene is TRBJ2-7, the V gene TRBV20-1; D perhaps matches TRBD2 (5 bases). The sequencing sample was made of blood. The sequence was obtained from a young woman in good health. The CDR3 loop reads CSAREPALRGYEQYF. CDR3 DNA sequence: TGCAGTGCTAGAGAGCCGGCCCTCCGGGGCTACGAGCAGTACTTC.